The clone carrying this TCR beta chain was seen a handful of times. Its target is not known. This sample was included in a study of cytomegalovirus exposure and HLA in healthy donors. Study findings and constraints: On later analysis, the bulk of CMV-associated TCR beta chains appeared to be HLA-restricted.

Both 60 Vbeta primers and 13 Jbeta primers went into the PCR. Generated by immunoSEQ multiplex PCR, the TCRdb table keeps only in-frame clones and is missing some. The data contain some 69,000 clones, roughly 80% of them singletons. The receptor was isolated from a woman aged 30 to 39 in good health and CMV-seronegative. Sample: PBMCs.

CDR3 amino acids: CASSQDTYGYTF. The DNA for the CDR3 is TGCGCCAGCAGCCAAGATACATATGGCTACACCTTC. The V and J genes are TRBV4-3 and TRBJ1-2; D not resolved. V was clipped by 0 bases and J by 5 bases, with 4 bases between them. Germline V gives CDR1 LGHNA, CDR2 YSLEER. The CDR3 covers 12 residues.